The rows below give T cell receptor beta chains drawn from one sample of a study of shared clonotypes between healthy human individuals. Assay: immunoSEQ multiplex PCR; the TCRdb copy retains only in-frame clones and omits some. Of about 820,000 clones detected, 80% to 95% appear once; the ten largest clones hold 24%. The material sequenced was naive CD8+ T cells sorted from blood. Source of these receptors: a man aged 25-40 years in good health. The CDR3 runs from the conserved cysteine through the conserved F or W. A D gene is named only where the DNA matches it firmly. The listing skips clone size in some rows; elsewhere it reads once, few, many or a size class.

v_call: TRBV29-1
j_call: TRBJ2-7
clone_size: NA
d_call: NA
cdr3_aa: CSVEGETPYEQYF
cdr3_nt: TGCAGCGTTGAAGGGGAGACCCCCTACGAGCAGTACTTC

v_call: TRBV11-1
j_call: TRBJ2-3
clone_size: NA
d_call: TRBD2
cdr3_aa: CASSLSSGGTDTQYF
cdr3_nt: TGTGCCAGCAGCTTATCTAGCGGGGGCACAGATACGCAGTATTTT

v_call: TRBV28
j_call: TRBJ2-7
clone_size: NA
d_call: NA
cdr3_aa: CASSSPTGRGPYEQYF
cdr3_nt: TGTGCCAGCAGTTCACCGACAGGCCGGGGTCCCTACGAGCAGTACTTC

v_call: TRBV9
j_call: TRBJ2-2
clone_size: once
d_call: NA
cdr3_aa: CASSLNDGELFF
cdr3_nt: TGTGCCAGCAGCCTTAATGACGGGGAGCTGTTTTTT

v_call: TRBV14
j_call: TRBJ2-7
clone_size: NA
d_call: NA
cdr3_aa: CASSPGLYEQYF
cdr3_nt: TGTGCCAGCAGCCCGGGCCTCTACGAGCAGTACTTC

v_call: TRBV19
j_call: TRBJ1-2
clone_size: NA
d_call: NA
cdr3_aa: CASSLGEGNYGYTF
cdr3_nt: TGTGCCAGTAGTCTCGGCGAGGGCAACTATGGCTACACCTTC

v_call: TRBV5-6
j_call: TRBJ2-3
clone_size: once
d_call: TRBD2
cdr3_aa: CASSRGLAGGTDTQYF
cdr3_nt: TGTGCCAGCAGCAGAGGACTAGCGGGGGGCACAGATACGCAGTATTTT

v_call: TRBV10-3
j_call: TRBJ2-2
clone_size: few
d_call: TRBD1
cdr3_aa: CAITNRGPGELFF
cdr3_nt: TGTGCCATCACAAACAGGGGGCCCGGGGAGCTGTTTTTT

v_call: TRBV28
j_call: TRBJ2-7
clone_size: NA
d_call: NA
cdr3_aa: CASSITETYEQYF
cdr3_nt: TGTGCCAGCAGTATTACGGAAACCTACGAGCAGTACTTC

v_call: TRBV7-2
j_call: TRBJ1-5
clone_size: NA
d_call: NA
cdr3_aa: CASSLGSGYQPQHF
cdr3_nt: TGTGCCAGCAGCTTAGGGTCCGGTTATCAGCCCCAGCATTTT

v_call: TRBV7-6
j_call: TRBJ2-2
clone_size: NA
d_call: NA
cdr3_aa: CASSFALASTGELFF
cdr3_nt: TGTGCCAGCAGCTTTGCCCTAGCTTCCACCGGGGAGCTGTTTTTT

v_call: TRBV9
j_call: TRBJ2-7
clone_size: NA
d_call: NA
cdr3_aa: CASSVGGSYEQYF
cdr3_nt: TGTGCCAGCAGCGTAGGGGGGTCTTACGAGCAGTACTTC

v_call: TRBV4-1
j_call: TRBJ2-7
clone_size: NA
d_call: NA
cdr3_aa: CASRRGPYQANEQYF
cdr3_nt: TGCGCCAGCAGGCGCGGCCCCTACCAAGCCAACGAGCAGTACTTC

v_call: TRBV28
j_call: TRBJ2-1
clone_size: NA
d_call: NA
cdr3_aa: CASRTSRIDNEQFF
cdr3_nt: TGTGCCAGCAGAACTAGCCGGATCGACAATGAGCAGTTCTTC

v_call: TRBV7-9
j_call: TRBJ2-2
clone_size: NA
d_call: NA
cdr3_aa: CASSLGPGESSGELFF
cdr3_nt: TGTGCCAGCAGCTTAGGGCCGGGGGAGTCGTCCGGGGAGCTGTTTTTT

v_call: TRBV7-9
j_call: TRBJ2-7
clone_size: NA
d_call: TRBD1
cdr3_aa: CASSTDETGAETSYEQYF
cdr3_nt: TGTGCCAGCAGCACCGACGAAACAGGGGCCGAAACCTCCTACGAGCAGTACTTC

v_call: TRBV29-1
j_call: TRBJ2-7
clone_size: NA
d_call: NA
cdr3_aa: CSVLPRDGYEQYF
cdr3_nt: TGCAGCGTACTCCCGAGGGACGGCTACGAGCAGTACTTC

v_call: TRBV27
j_call: TRBJ2-7
clone_size: NA
d_call: TRBD1
cdr3_aa: CASSYGTGSYEQYF
cdr3_nt: TGTGCCAGCAGTTACGGGACAGGGTCCTACGAGCAGTACTTC

v_call: TRBV9
j_call: TRBJ2-5
clone_size: NA
d_call: TRBD2
cdr3_aa: CASSVVGGLETQYF
cdr3_nt: TGTGCCAGCAGCGTAGTGGGGGGGTTAGAGACCCAGTACTTC

v_call: TRBV7-9
j_call: TRBJ2-2
clone_size: few
d_call: TRBD2
cdr3_aa: CAVQEMPGLGSPGTGELFF
cdr3_nt: TGTGCCGTACAAGAAATGCCGGGACTAGGGAGCCCGGGCACCGGGGAGCTGTTTTTT

v_call: TRBV7-9
j_call: TRBJ2-7
clone_size: NA
d_call: TRBD1
cdr3_aa: CASSSGTEGIAYEQYF
cdr3_nt: TGTGCCAGCAGCTCCGGGACAGAGGGGATTGCATACGAGCAGTACTTC

v_call: TRBV13
j_call: TRBJ2-7
clone_size: NA
d_call: NA
cdr3_aa: CASSSSYRKGGEPITYEQYF
cdr3_nt: TGTGCCAGCAGCTCGAGCTACAGGAAGGGGGGCGAGCCAATAACCTACGAGCAGTACTTC